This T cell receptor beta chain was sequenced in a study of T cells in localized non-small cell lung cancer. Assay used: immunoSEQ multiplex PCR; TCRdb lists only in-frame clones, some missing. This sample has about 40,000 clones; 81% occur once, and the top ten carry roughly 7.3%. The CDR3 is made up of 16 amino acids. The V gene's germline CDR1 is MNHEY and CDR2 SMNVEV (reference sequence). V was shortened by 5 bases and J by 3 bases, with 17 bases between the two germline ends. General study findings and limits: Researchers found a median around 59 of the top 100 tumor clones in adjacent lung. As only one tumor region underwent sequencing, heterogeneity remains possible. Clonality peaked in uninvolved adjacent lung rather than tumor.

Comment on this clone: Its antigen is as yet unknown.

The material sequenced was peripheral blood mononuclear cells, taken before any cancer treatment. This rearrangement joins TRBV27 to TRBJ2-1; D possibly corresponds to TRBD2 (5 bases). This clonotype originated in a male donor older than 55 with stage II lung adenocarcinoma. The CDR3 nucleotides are TGTGCCAGCAGTATCAAAGCGGCCTCGGGCTACAATGAGCAGTTCTTC. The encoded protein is CASSIKAASGYNEQFF.